One sample yielded the 29 T cell receptor beta chains listed below, sequenced in a study of blood T cell repertoires in COVID-19. Method: immunoSEQ multiplex PCR; TCRdb's copy keeps in-frame clones and lacks some. Seen here are 300,000 or so clones, around 87% observed once, and the top ten hold 1%. Sequencing was carried out using peripheral blood. The receptors here all came from a man aged 50-59 years with active or convalescent COVID-19.

Worth noting for this clone: The identical CDR3 is also encoded by other nucleotide sequences in the sample. The genes are TRBV28 and TRBJ2-7; 9 bases are shared with TRBD2. Germline CDR1 reads MDHEN; CDR2 reads SYDVKM. The V and J ends lost 6 bases and 0 bases, in that order; junction bases with no gene match: 3. The CDR3 totals 14 residues. The CDR3 DNA sequence: TGTGCCAGCAGGCGTAGCGGGGGCTCCTACGAGCAGTACTTC. Its protein product is CASRRSGGSYEQYF. Complete variable domain (other parts from reference TRBV28 and TRBJ2-7): DVKVTQSSRYLVKRTGEKVFLECVQDMDHENMFWYRQDPGLGLRLIYFSYDVKMKEKGDIPEGYSVSREKKERFSLILESASTNQTSMYLCASRRSGGSYEQYFGPGTRLTVT.

The rearrangement joins TRBV3-1 (or the pseudogene TRBV3-2) to TRBJ2-1, with 8 bases fitting TRBD2. The germline V gene encodes CDR1 LGHDT and CDR2 YNNKEL (reference sequence). The length of the CDR3 is 15 residues. V was pared by 7 bases and J by 4 bases, with 9 bases of the junction left unmatched. The CDR3 here is CASTPSGSAYNEQFF. DNA for the CDR3: TGTGCCAGCACCCCCAGCGGGAGTGCTTACAATGAGCAGTTCTTC.

The chain employs TRBV18 and TRBJ1-1, with D perhaps TRBD1 (5 bases). The germline V and J ends were trimmed by 2 bases and 7 bases, with 11 bases remaining between them. There are 13 residues in the CDR3. Germline-derived CDR1 and CDR2 are KGHSH and LQKENI. CDR3 protein: CASSPIQGGEAFF. The CDR3 DNA reads TGTGCCAGCTCACCAATCCAGGGAGGTGAAGCTTTCTTT.

J is TRBJ1-5 and V is TRBV7-6; perhaps TRBD1 as D (6 bases). Germline lookup yields CDR1 SGHVS and CDR2 FNYEAQ. The CDR3 runs to 16 residues. Between the trimmed V and J ends, which lost 5 bases and 4 bases, there was a span of 18 bases. The DNA for the CDR3 is TGTGCCAGCAGCCTCGGGACACAGAATCTTAATCAGCCCCAGCATTTT. As protein: CASSLGTQNLNQPQHF.

This clone was counted a single time. J is TRBJ1-5 and V is TRBV28; TRBD1 is a possible D gene (5 bases). This CDR3 contains 12 residues. Germline CDR1 MDHEN, CDR2 SYDVKM. The V and J ends lost 10 bases and 1 base respectively, with 8 bases between them. CDR3 coding DNA: TGTGCCAACCAGGGAAGCAATCAGCCCCAGCATTTT. Its translation is CANQGSNQPQHF.

V and J are TRBV7-2 and TRBJ1-2, with 7 nucleotides matching TRBD1. V was clipped by 0 bases and J by 8 bases; unmatched bases: 6. Germline CDR1 is SGHTA and CDR2 is FQGNSA. The CDR3 is 14 residues long. The CDR3 reads CASSLAEGAWGYTF. The DNA of the CDR3 is TGTGCCAGCAGCTTAGCTGAGGGGGCTTGGGGCTACACCTTC.

In the case of this clone: Within the sample, other DNA sequences also encode this same CDR3. CDR3 sequence reads: CAWSAGVGYTF. CDR3 DNA sequence: TGTGCCTGGAGTGCGGGGGTTGGCTACACCTTC. The chain recombines TRBV30 with TRBJ1-2; tentative D call: TRBD1 (5 bases). The V and J ends lost 1 base and 7 bases respectively, with 7 bases between them. From germline, CDR1 is GTSNPN and CDR2 SVGIG (reference sequence). The CDR3 has 11 amino acids.

The chain recombines TRBV6-5 with TRBJ2-3; possibly TRBD1 for D (8 bases). The germline V and J ends were trimmed by 8 bases and 6 bases, with 21 bases remaining between them. There are 15 residues in the CDR3. Looked up from germline, CDR1 is MNHEY and CDR2 is SVGAGI. CDR3 DNA: TGTGCCAGCGTGAGGACAGGGAGGGGGACGGATACGCAGTATTTT. Translation: CASVRTGRGTDTQYF.

The J gene is TRBJ2-5, the V gene TRBV6-5; 10 bases fit TRBD1. With V trimmed by 6 bases and J by 5 bases, 9 bases remained unmatched. CDR3 size: 15 residues. Per germline, CDR1 MNHEY and CDR2 SVGAGI. The CDR3 DNA reads as TGTGCCAGCAGCTTTGACAGGGGGCAAGGCGAGACCCAGTACTTC. This encodes CASSFDRGQGETQYF.

This chain uses TRBV7-3 with TRBJ2-6; a weak D match, TRBD2 (5 bases). Per the germline V gene, CDR1 is SGHTA and CDR2 is FQGTGA. Deletions cut 3 bases from V and 2 bases from J, with 5 bases between. CDR3 length: 14 amino acids. The CDR3 spells CASSFGAGANVLTF. The CDR3 DNA is TGTGCCAGCAGCTTCGGGGCTGGGGCCAACGTCCTGACTTTC.

The V gene is TRBV24-1, the J gene TRBJ1-2, with a weak D call TRBD1 (5 bases). Germline CDR1 is KGHDR and CDR2 is SFDVKD. V lost 4 bases, J lost 7 bases, and 15 bases lay in between. The CDR3 is 14 residues long. Here the CDR3 DNA reads TGTGCCACCAGTGACGCAGGGTCTTTGGCTGGCTACACCTTC. Its protein is CATSDAGSLAGYTF.

The chain couples TRBV7-2 to TRBJ1-5; 9 bases are shared with TRBD1. The germline CDR1 and CDR2 sequences are SGHTA and FQGNSA. The ends lost 0 bases at V and 1 base at J; junction bases unmatched: 1. The CDR3 contains 16 residues. The CDR3 loop reads CASSLAGQGSNQPQHF. The CDR3 coding sequence is TGTGCCAGCAGCTTAGCGGGACAGGGAAGCAATCAGCCCCAGCATTTT.

The rearrangement uses TRBV15 and TRBJ2-7, with 10 bases fitting TRBD1. Germline CDR1 LNHNV, CDR2 YYDKDF (reference sequence). The CDR3 spans 14 residues. The V segment lost 0 bases and the J segment 6 bases; nucleotides outside the gene matches: 2. The CDR3 region is CATSREGTGVEQYF. The CDR3 nucleotides are TGTGCCACCAGCAGAGAGGGGACAGGGGTCGAGCAGTACTTC.

V is TRBV14 and J is TRBJ2-5, with D tentatively TRBD2 (6 bases). CDR3 length equals 16 residues. V was clipped by 4 bases and J by 5 bases, with 20 bases between them. CDR1 is SGHDN, CDR2 FVKESK, per germline. The CDR3 region is CASSPRRGAGRETQYF. DNA for the CDR3: TGTGCCAGCAGCCCTCGTCGAGGGGCAGGGAGGGAGACCCAGTACTTC. The entire variable domain, with the rest obtained from reference TRBV14 and TRBJ2-5, is as follows: EAGVTQFPSHSVIEKGQTVTLRCDPISGHDNLYWYRRVMGKEIKFLLHFVKESKQDESGMPNNRFLAERTGGTYSTLKVQPAELEDSGVYFCASSPRRGAGRETQYFGPGTRLLVL.

The sample holds one count of this clone. CDR3 DNA sequence: TGTGCCAGCAGCTCCGAAGCGGGTCCCACCTACGAGCAGTACTTC. Translating gives CASSSEAGPTYEQYF. This chain uses TRBV9 with TRBJ2-7; a weak D match, TRBD2 (6 bases). Germline lookup yields CDR1 SGDLS and CDR2 YYNGEE. There are 15 residues in the CDR3. V was cut by 4 bases and J by 2 bases, with 16 bases left in between.

The gene calls are TRBV2 and TRBJ1-1; no definite D call. Germline CDR1 reads SNHLY; CDR2 reads FYNNEI. The CDR3 sequence is 15 residues long. V was pared by 0 bases and J by 1 base, with 9 bases between. CDR3 region: CASSEAMNRNTEAFF. The CDR3 DNA is TGTGCCAGCAGTGAAGCTATGAACAGGAACACTGAAGCTTTCTTT.

This clone was counted a single time. The chain links TRBV6-2 or TRBV6-3 to TRBJ1-6, with D unclear. CDR1 is MNHEY, CDR2 SVGEGT, per germline. Deletions cut 3 bases from V and 11 bases from J, with 11 bases between. This CDR3 has 13 amino acids. CDR3 sequence reads: CASSYPGLAPLHF. The CDR3 region has the DNA TGTGCCAGCAGTTATCCGGGTTTGGCACCCCTCCACTTT.

This chain connects TRBV28 to TRBJ2-6; the D gene is possibly TRBD1 (6 bases). V was shortened by 7 bases and J by 0 bases, with 16 bases between the two germline ends. The CDR3 is 17 residues long. Germline values: CDR1 MDHEN, CDR2 SYDVKM. The CDR3, as DNA: TGTGCCAGCACTAAGGGGGTTAGGGTCTCTGGGGCCAACGTCCTGACTTTC. This gives the protein CASTKGVRVSGANVLTF.

The CDR3 spells CAWSGGTGTQETQYF. In DNA form, the CDR3 reads TGTGCCTGGAGTGGCGGGACGGGGACCCAAGAGACCCAGTACTTC. V gene TRBV30 combines with J gene TRBJ2-5, with D maybe TRBD2 (6 bases). Per germline, CDR1 GTSNPN and CDR2 SVGIG (reference sequence). The CDR3 consists of 15 residues. The V end was cut by 1 base, the J end by 1 base, with 13 bases between.

This chain connects TRBV30 to TRBJ1-5; 9 bases agree with TRBD1. The CDR3 length is 15 residues. From germline, CDR1 is GTSNPN and CDR2 SVGIG (reference sequence). Trimming cost V 2 bases and J 7 bases; bases outside gene matches: 9. The DNA of the CDR3 is TGTGCCTGGAGTCAAACCGGGACAGGGAGGCAGCCCCAGCATTTT. Translated, it gives CAWSQTGTGRQPQHF.

This chain joins TRBV4-3 and TRBJ1-2, with 7 bases fitting TRBD1. In germline, CDR1 is LGHNA, CDR2 YSLEER. V shed 0 bases and J 5 bases; nucleotides not matched to a gene: 3. The CDR3 length is 14 residues. The CDR3 sequence: CASSQEGRGYGYTF. Here the CDR3 DNA reads TGCGCCAGCAGCCAAGAAGGCAGGGGGTATGGCTACACCTTC.

This clone showed up just a few times. J is TRBJ1-1 and V is TRBV29-1; perhaps TRBD1 as D (5 bases). Trimming stripped 4 bases from V and 2 bases from J, with 17 bases between. The CDR3 contains 15 residues. Germline CDR1 is SQVTM and CDR2 is ANQGSEA. The chain's CDR3 is CSVVRPIGVNTEAFF. In nucleotides, the CDR3 is TGCAGCGTTGTCAGACCAATAGGGGTTAACACTGAAGCTTTCTTT.

The chain combines TRBV27 with TRBJ2-3, with 7 bases fitting TRBD2. Trimming at V came to 3 bases and at J to 0 bases, leaving 6 bases not matched to a gene. This CDR3 contains 16 residues. From germline, CDR1 is MNHEY and CDR2 SMNVEV (reference sequence). For the CDR3, the DNA is TGTGCCAGCAGTTTTAGCCTAGCGGCTAGCACAGATACGCAGTATTTT. Translating it yields CASSFSLAASTDTQYF.

This chain links TRBV6-5 with TRBJ1-1; no clear D. V lost 7 bases, J lost 2 bases, and 17 bases lay in between. The CDR3 is made up of 15 amino acids. CDR1 MNHEY and CDR2 SVGAGI come from the germline V gene. The CDR3 reads CASIPGRQLNTEAFF. The CDR3 DNA sequence: TGTGCCAGCATCCCAGGCAGGCAATTAAACACTGAAGCTTTCTTT.

Comments on this clone: The junction shows a germline mismatch at one end, possibly a read error. V gene TRBV7-7 combines with J gene TRBJ1-4, with 8 bases lining up with TRBD1. The CDR3 loop spans 16 amino acids. CDR1 is SSHAT, CDR2 FNYEAQ, per germline (reference sequence). The CDR3 coding sequence is TGTGCTAGCAGCCCTGGGACAGGTAGTAGGAATGAAAAACTGTTTTTT. This gives the protein CASSPGTGSRNEKLFF. Combining the CDR3 with reference TRBV7-7 and TRBJ1-4 gives the whole variable domain GAGVSQSPRYKVTKRGQDVTLRCDPISSHATLYWYQQALGQGPEFLTYFNYEAQPDKSGLPSDRFSAERPEGSISTLTIQRTEQRDSAMYRCASSPGTGSRNEKLFFGSGTQLSVL.

The V and J genes are TRBV9 and TRBJ2-2; D possibly corresponds to TRBD1 (6 bases). In germline, CDR1 is SGDLS, CDR2 YYNGEE. V lost 4 bases, J lost 0 bases, and 13 bases lay in between. The CDR3 spans 16 residues. CDR3: CASSPQGSPNTGELFF. CDR3 in DNA: TGTGCCAGCAGCCCCCAGGGGTCCCCGAACACCGGGGAGCTGTTTTTT.

The V and J genes are TRBV28 and TRBJ2-5, with D possibly TRBD2 on 5 matching bases. The CDR3 runs 11 residues. Deletions cut 8 bases from V and 5 bases from J, with 9 bases between. CDR1 MDHEN and CDR2 SYDVKM come from the germline V gene. The CDR3 DNA sequence: TGTGCCAGCGGACTGTCGGAGACCCAGTACTTC. Amino acid sequence: CASGLSETQYF.

V and J are TRBV7-9 and TRBJ1-2; 7 bases are shared with TRBD1. There are 13 residues in the CDR3. Germline CDR1 and CDR2: SEHNR and FQNEAQ (reference sequence). V lost 6 bases to trimming and J lost 3 bases; unmatched junction nucleotides: 4. This CDR3 is CASRRQGDYGYTF. The CDR3 bases are TGTGCCAGCAGGAGGCAGGGGGACTATGGCTACACCTTC. Full variable domain (remainder filled in from reference TRBV7-9 and TRBJ1-2): DTGVSQNPRHKITKRGQNVTFRCDPISEHNRLYWYRQTLGQGPEFLTYFQNEAQLEKSRLLSDRFSAERPKGSFSTLEIQRTEQGDSAMYLCASRRQGDYGYTFGSGTRLTVV.

The sample holds one count of this clone. This chain connects TRBV19 to TRBJ2-5; tentative D call: TRBD1 (7 bases). The CDR3 covers 15 residues. In germline, CDR1 is LNHDA, CDR2 SQIVND (reference sequence). V lost 6 bases and J 5 bases, leaving 19 bases between the germline ends. CDR3 sequence: CASSQTGIAGETQYF. As DNA, the CDR3 is TGTGCCAGTAGCCAGACAGGGATTGCGGGGGAGACCCAGTACTTC.